Listed here are 25 T cell receptor beta chains from one sample, sequenced in a study of tissue T cells after allogeneic stem cell transplantation. Using immunoSEQ multiplex PCR, the repertoire was profiled, and TCRdb retains in-frame clones only, with some absent. Here the sample spans fewer than 9,500 clones, 65% to 85% being singletons. The starting material was skin, obtained at autopsy. The receptors were sampled from a male patient older than 55 with steroid-refractory graft-versus-host disease after an allogeneic stem cell transplant. These T cells may partly come from the graft donor.

This clone was seen more than once but under ten times. The chain couples TRBV6-5 to TRBJ2-1; 9 bases are shared with TRBD2. Germline CDR1 MNHEY, CDR2 SVGAGI. The CDR3 totals 15 residues. V gave up 2 bases and J gave up 6 bases; unmatched junction bases: 5. CDR3 sequence: CASSYRLAGPNEQFF. DNA for the CDR3: TGTGCCAGCAGTTACAGGCTAGCGGGGCCCAATGAGCAGTTCTTC.

This chain connects TRBV29-1 to TRBJ1-3, with D possibly TRBD1 on 6 matching bases. Germline loops: CDR1 SQVTM, CDR2 ANQGSEA. V lost 0 bases, J lost 4 bases, and 19 bases lay in between. There are 17 residues in the CDR3. The CDR3 nucleotides read TGCAGCGTTGAAGAAGGGCCAACAGGGACTGCGGGAAACACCATATATTTT. This gives the protein CSVEEGPTGTAGNTIYF.

In this sample, this clone turned up a few times. This rearrangement joins TRBV28 to TRBJ1-1; D unresolved. Between the trimmed V and J ends, which lost 4 bases and 1 base, there was a span of 1 base. CDR3 size: 11 residues. Per the germline V gene, CDR1 is MDHEN and CDR2 is SYDVKM. In nucleotides, the CDR3 is TGTGCCAGCAGTTCGAACACTGAAGCTTTCTTT. Translated, it gives CASSSNTEAFF. The entire variable domain, with the rest obtained from reference TRBV28 and TRBJ1-1, is as follows: DVKVTQSSRYLVKRTGEKVFLECVQDMDHENMFWYRQDPGLGLRLIYFSYDVKMKEKGDIPEGYSVSREKKERFSLILESASTNQTSMYLCASSSNTEAFFGQGTRLTVV.

This clone is categorized as large. This chain connects TRBV10-2 to TRBJ2-7; 9 positions match TRBD2. The CDR3 totals 14 residues. Trimming took 8 bases from V and 3 from J; bases not matched to a gene: 8. CDR1 WSHSY and CDR2 SAAADI come from the germline V gene. CDR3 bases: TGCGCCAGCGCCGCGGGGGGGACCCTCTACGAGCAGTACTTC. It specifies CASAAGGTLYEQYF.

The rearrangement uses TRBV28 and TRBJ1-1; D possibly corresponds to TRBD1 (6 bases). Between the trimmed V and J ends, which lost 7 bases and 5 bases, there was a span of 23 bases. The CDR3 spans 16 residues. Germline-derived CDR1 and CDR2 are MDHEN and SYDVKM. CDR3 region: CASTTPTGARRTEAFF. The CDR3 nucleotides read TGTGCCAGCACCACCCCGACAGGCGCGAGACGGACTGAAGCTTTCTTT.

The rearrangement joins TRBV6-5 to TRBJ1-4; 8 bases map to TRBD1. This CDR3 spans 15 amino acids. From germline, CDR1 is MNHEY and CDR2 SVGAGI. J lost 7 bases, V lost 10 bases, and 14 bases had no gene match. The DNA of the CDR3 is TGTGCCACCAAAGGGACAGGCGTTCTAAGTGAAAAACTGTTTTTT. Its translation: CATKGTGVLSEKLFF.

Comments on this clone: One end of the junction does not line up with germline, which may come from a read error. The rearrangement joins TRBV11-3 to TRBJ2-1; D gene uncertain. Germline CDR1 reads SGHNT; CDR2 reads YENEEA. This CDR3 contains 13 residues. CDR3 residues: CASSPWMYNKQFF. The CDR3 coding sequence is TGTGCCAGCAGCCCGTGGATGTACAATAAGCAGTTCTTC.

The CDR3 nucleotides read TGTGCCAGCAGGGACCGGACAGGTCGTAGCAATCAGCCCCAGCATTTT. Translated, it gives CASRDRTGRSNQPQHF. This chain connects TRBV28 to TRBJ1-5; 7 bases agree with TRBD1. Germline-derived CDR1 and CDR2 are MDHEN and SYDVKM. This CDR3 comprises 16 residues. Trimming cost V 6 bases and J 0 bases; bases outside gene matches: 8.

This clone was seen a single time. V usage is TRBV13 and J usage is TRBJ2-3; 15 bases agree with TRBD2. The length of the CDR3 is 17 residues. The germline V gene encodes CDR1 PRHDT and CDR2 FYEKMQ (reference sequence). V lost 5 bases, J lost 2 bases, and 5 bases stayed unmatched. The chain's CDR3 is CASSHGTSGGTTDTQYF. CDR3 coding DNA: TGTGCCAGCAGCCACGGGACTAGCGGGGGGACCACAGATACGCAGTATTTT.

V is TRBV6-1 and J is TRBJ1-5; D is undetermined. V dropped 3 bases and J dropped 9 bases, with 15 bases sitting between them. CDR1 and CDR2 from the germline V gene are MNHNS and SASEGT. This CDR3 contains 14 residues. The DNA of the CDR3 is TGTGCCAGCAGTGAGAGGGAAGTCTTTCTGCCCCAGCATTTT. This encodes CASSEREVFLPQHF.

The chain links TRBV3-1 (or the pseudogene TRBV3-2) to TRBJ2-3, with D perhaps TRBD2 (6 bases). Germline V gene sequence: CDR1 LGHDT, CDR2 YNNKEL (reference sequence). The CDR3 consists of 14 residues. The V end was cut by 8 bases, the J end by 5 bases, with 17 bases between. CDR3 amino acids: CASAPGLTQDTQYF. The CDR3 DNA follows: TGTGCCAGCGCACCGGGACTGACGCAAGATACGCAGTATTTT.

The J gene is TRBJ2-5, the V gene TRBV30; no definite D call. The ends were cut back, 2 bases at V and 7 bases at J, with 35 bases in the middle. From germline, CDR1 is GTSNPN and CDR2 SVGIG (reference sequence). This CDR3 is built from 20 residues. CDR3 sequence: CAWSPLDVGTARDPIRTQYF. The CDR3 nucleotides read TGTGCCTGGAGTCCTCTTGACGTCGGAACGGCAAGAGACCCCATCCGGACCCAGTACTTC. Using reference TRBV30 and TRBJ2-5 for the parts outside the CDR3, the full variable domain is SQTIHQWPATLVQPVGSPLSLECTVEGTSNPNLYWYRQAAGRGLQLLFYSVGIGQISSEVPQNLSASRPQDRQFILSSKKLLLSDSGFYLCAWSPLDVGTARDPIRTQYFGPGTRLLVL.

The chain is built from TRBV13 and TRBJ2-3, with 9 bases that match TRBD2. This CDR3 is 14 amino acids long. CDR1 PRHDT and CDR2 FYEKMQ come from the germline V gene (reference sequence). V lost 4 bases, J lost 4 bases, and 3 bases stayed unmatched. CDR3 DNA: TGTGCCAGCAGCTCAGCGGGGGGTGCAGATACGCAGTATTTT. Translated: CASSSAGGADTQYF. Complete variable domain (other parts from reference TRBV13 and TRBJ2-3): AAGVIQSPRHLIKEKRETATLKCYPIPRHDTVYWYQQGPGQDPQFLISFYEKMQSDKGSIPDRFSAQQFSDYHSELNMSSLELGDSALYFCASSSAGGADTQYFGPGTRLTVL.

This clone was counted a few times. The chain couples TRBV29-1 to TRBJ2-2, with D possibly matching TRBD1 (6 bases). The CDR3 totals 13 residues. Germline lookup yields CDR1 SQVTM and CDR2 ANQGSEA. The V and J ends lost 4 bases and 8 bases respectively, with 14 bases between them. The CDR3 DNA reads TGCAGCGTTGCGGCGACAGGCAAGGGGGAGCTGTTTTTT. Its protein is CSVAATGKGELFF.

The rearrangement joins TRBV7-8 to TRBJ2-7; 7 nucleotides agree with TRBD2. This CDR3 has 12 residues. V lost 4 bases and J lost 3; bases outside the gene matches: 0. CDR1 and CDR2 (germline): SGHVS, FQNEAQ. The CDR3 DNA is TGTGCCAGCAGCTGGGGGGGCTACGAGCAGTACTTC. Translating gives CASSWGGYEQYF.

The chain recombines TRBV30 with TRBJ1-4, with D uncertain. CDR3 length: 14 residues. Germline V CDR1 and CDR2: GTSNPN, SVGIG (reference sequence). V lost 0 bases, J lost 6 bases, and 11 bases lay in between. The CDR3 loop is CAWSVLGGYEKLFF. The DNA of the CDR3 is TGTGCCTGGAGTGTACTCGGAGGGTATGAAAAACTGTTTTTT. Filled out from reference TRBV30 and TRBJ1-4, the complete variable domain reads SQTIHQWPATLVQPVGSPLSLECTVEGTSNPNLYWYRQAAGRGLQLLFYSVGIGQISSEVPQNLSASRPQDRQFILSSKKLLLSDSGFYLCAWSVLGGYEKLFFGSGTQLSVL.

The chain employs TRBV14 and TRBJ2-7; D remains unclear. Germline V gene lookup returns CDR1 SGHDN and CDR2 FVKESK. Trimming removed 0 bases at V and 0 bases at J, with 9 bases between. This CDR3 is built from 15 residues. The CDR3 DNA reads TGTGCCAGCAGCCAAGATTGGCCGAGCTCCTACGAGCAGTACTTC. Translating gives CASSQDWPSSYEQYF.

The chain uses TRBV28 and TRBJ1-2; D not certain. From germline, CDR1 is MDHEN and CDR2 SYDVKM. The CDR3 consists of 14 residues. Trimming cost V 7 bases and J 0 bases, with 12 bases left between them. CDR3: CASNLRGSNYGYTF. The CDR3 nucleotides are TGTGCCAGCAATCTCCGGGGATCTAACTATGGCTACACCTTC.

The rearrangement links TRBV27 to TRBJ1-5; TRBD1 is a possible D gene (6 bases). This CDR3 spans 17 amino acids. Germline CDR1 and CDR2: MNHEY and SMNVEV (reference sequence). V lost 5 bases and J 0 bases, leaving 17 bases between the germline ends. CDR3 protein: CASSPTRQVHSNQPQHF. In DNA, the CDR3 is TGTGCCAGCAGTCCAACTAGACAGGTTCATAGCAATCAGCCCCAGCATTTT.

This clone was seen only once. CDR3 nucleotide sequence: TGTGCCAGCAGCCATGTACAGTCCAATTCACCCCTCCACTTT. Its protein product is CASSHVQSNSPLHF. V usage is TRBV4-2 and J usage is TRBJ1-6; D call uncertain. The V gene lost 3 bases and the J gene lost 7 bases, with 10 bases spanning the gap. This CDR3 region has 14 residues. Germline CDR1 and CDR2: LGHNA and YNFKEQ.

The chain uses TRBV5-1 and TRBJ1-2, with 8 bases aligning to TRBD1. The CDR3 runs 16 residues. With 5 bases clipped from V and 2 bases from J, the junction kept 11 bases outside the gene matches. Germline CDR1 is SGHRS and CDR2 is YFSETQ. The CDR3 coding sequence is TGCGCCAGCAGGGGGGCCGGGCAGGGGGCCAACTATGGCTACACCTTC. It specifies CASRGAGQGANYGYTF.

J is TRBJ2-3 and V is TRBV4-1; 7 bases fit TRBD2. V lost 0 bases, J lost 4 bases, and 13 bases stayed unmatched. This CDR3 spans 18 amino acids. Germline CDR1 MGHRA, CDR2 YSYEKL. The CDR3 bases are TGCGCCAGCAGCCAAGATGTTAGGGACTACTCCGGGGCAGATACGCAGTATTTT. Translating it yields CASSQDVRDYSGADTQYF.

This clone was seen a handful of times. The genes are TRBV19 and TRBJ1-1, with D uncertain. The CDR3 runs to 13 residues. The germline V and J ends were trimmed by 5 bases and 5 bases, with 12 bases remaining between them. Germline V gives CDR1 LNHDA, CDR2 SQIVND (reference sequence). The CDR3 loop reads CASSPREETEAFF. The CDR3 DNA reads TGTGCCAGTAGTCCCCGGGAGGAGACTGAAGCTTTCTTT.

This clone came up a few times. The genes are TRBV19 and TRBJ2-7; possibly TRBD1 for D (6 bases). The ends were cut back, 4 bases at V and 0 bases at J, with 13 bases in the middle. CDR3 size: 15 residues. The germline CDR1 and CDR2 sequences are LNHDA and SQIVND (reference sequence). The CDR3 spells CASSNIGGRSYEQYF. The CDR3 region has the DNA TGTGCCAGTAGTAATATAGGGGGTCGCTCCTACGAGCAGTACTTC. Complete variable domain (other parts from reference TRBV19 and TRBJ2-7): DGGITQSPKYLFRKEGQNVTLSCEQNLNHDAMYWYRQDPGQGLRLIYYSQIVNDFQKGDIAEGYSVSREKKESFPLTVTSAQKNPTAFYLCASSNIGGRSYEQYFGPGTRLTVT.

The chain employs TRBV4-2 and TRBJ2-3, with D tentatively TRBD1 (6 bases). V lost 2 bases to trimming and J lost 2 bases, with 17 bases between them. Per germline, CDR1 LGHNA and CDR2 YNFKEQ. The CDR3 is 17 amino acids. The CDR3 loop reads CASSQSPGVFDTDTQYF. CDR3 bases: TGTGCCAGCAGCCAAAGCCCAGGGGTTTTTGACACAGATACGCAGTATTTT.